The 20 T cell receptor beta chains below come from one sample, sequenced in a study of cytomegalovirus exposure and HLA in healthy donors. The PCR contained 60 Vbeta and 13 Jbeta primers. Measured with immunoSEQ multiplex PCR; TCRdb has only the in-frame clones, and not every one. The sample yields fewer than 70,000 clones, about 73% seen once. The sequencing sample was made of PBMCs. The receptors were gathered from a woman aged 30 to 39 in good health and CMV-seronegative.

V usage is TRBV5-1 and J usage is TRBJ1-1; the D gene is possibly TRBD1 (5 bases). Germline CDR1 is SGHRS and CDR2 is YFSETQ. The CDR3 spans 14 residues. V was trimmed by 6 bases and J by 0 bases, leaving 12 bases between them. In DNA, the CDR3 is TGCGCCAGCAATAGACAGACCATGAACACTGAAGCTTTCTTT. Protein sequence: CASNRQTMNTEAFF. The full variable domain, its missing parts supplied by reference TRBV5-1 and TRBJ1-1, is KAGVTQTPRYLIKTRGQQVTLSCSPISGHRSVSWYQQTPGQGLQFLFEYFSETQRNKGNFPGRFSGRQFSNSRSEMNVSTLELGDSALYLCASNRQTMNTEAFFGQGTRLTVV.

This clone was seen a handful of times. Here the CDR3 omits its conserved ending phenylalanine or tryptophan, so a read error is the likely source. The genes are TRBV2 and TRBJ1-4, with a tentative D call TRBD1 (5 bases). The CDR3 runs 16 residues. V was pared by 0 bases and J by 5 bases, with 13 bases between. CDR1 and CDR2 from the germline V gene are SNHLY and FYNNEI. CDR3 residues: CASSEAAGQNNEKLFV. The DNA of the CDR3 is TGTGCCAGCAGTGAAGCTGCGGGGCAGAACAATGAAAAACTGTTTGTT.

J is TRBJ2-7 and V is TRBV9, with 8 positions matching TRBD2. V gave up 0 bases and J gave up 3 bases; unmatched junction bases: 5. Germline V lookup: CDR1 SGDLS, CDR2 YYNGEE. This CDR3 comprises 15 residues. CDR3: CASSVEGSGDYEQYF. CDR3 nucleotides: TGTGCCAGCAGCGTAGAGGGTAGCGGGGACTACGAGCAGTACTTC.

The CDR3 spells CASSVQDYNEQFF. The CDR3 DNA sequence: TGTGCCAGCAGTGTGCAGGACTACAATGAGCAGTTCTTC. The chain recombines TRBV6-4 with TRBJ2-1; the D is unclear. V shed 4 bases and J shed 3 bases, with 7 bases lying between them. The length of the CDR3 is 13 residues. The V gene's germline CDR1 is MRHNA and CDR2 SNTAGT.

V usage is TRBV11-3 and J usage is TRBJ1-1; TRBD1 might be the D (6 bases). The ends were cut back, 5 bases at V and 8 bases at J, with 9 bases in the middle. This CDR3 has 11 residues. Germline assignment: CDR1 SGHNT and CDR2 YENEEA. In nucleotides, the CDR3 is TGTGCCAGCAGCCCCGGGACAGAAGCTTTCTTT. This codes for CASSPGTEAFF.

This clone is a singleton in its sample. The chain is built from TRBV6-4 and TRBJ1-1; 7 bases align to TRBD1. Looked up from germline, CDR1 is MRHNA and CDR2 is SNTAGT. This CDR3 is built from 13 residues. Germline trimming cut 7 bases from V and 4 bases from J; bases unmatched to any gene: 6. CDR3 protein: CASNSRQGTEAFF. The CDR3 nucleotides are TGTGCCAGCAATTCCAGACAGGGCACTGAAGCTTTCTTT.

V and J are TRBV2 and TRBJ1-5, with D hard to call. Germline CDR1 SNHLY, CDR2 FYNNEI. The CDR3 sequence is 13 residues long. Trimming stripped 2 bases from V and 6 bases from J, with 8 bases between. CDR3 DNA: TGTGCCAGCAGTGAACAACCCGGTCAGCCCCAGCATTTT. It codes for CASSEQPGQPQHF. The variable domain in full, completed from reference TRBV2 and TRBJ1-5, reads EPEVTQTPSHQVTQMGQEVILRCVPISNHLYFYWYRQILGQKVEFLVSFYNNEISEKSEIFDDQFSVERPDGSNFTLKIRSTKLEDSAMYFCASSEQPGQPQHFGDGTRLSIL.

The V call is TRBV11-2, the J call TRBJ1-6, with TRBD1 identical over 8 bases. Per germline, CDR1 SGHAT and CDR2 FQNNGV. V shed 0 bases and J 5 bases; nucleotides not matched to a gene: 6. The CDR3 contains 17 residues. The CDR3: CASSLDRGTGNNSPLHF. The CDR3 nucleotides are TGTGCCAGCAGCTTAGATCGTGGGACAGGCAATAATTCACCCCTCCACTTT.

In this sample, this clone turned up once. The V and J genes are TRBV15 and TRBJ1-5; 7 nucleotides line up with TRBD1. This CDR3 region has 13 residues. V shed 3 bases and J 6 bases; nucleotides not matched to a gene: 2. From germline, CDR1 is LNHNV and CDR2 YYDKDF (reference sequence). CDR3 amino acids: CATSSDRVQPQHF. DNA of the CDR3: TGTGCCACCAGCAGTGACAGGGTTCAGCCCCAGCATTTT.

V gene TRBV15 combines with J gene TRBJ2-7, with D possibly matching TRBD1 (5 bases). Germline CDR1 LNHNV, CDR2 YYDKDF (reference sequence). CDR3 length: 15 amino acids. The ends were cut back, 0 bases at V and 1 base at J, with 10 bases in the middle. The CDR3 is CATSRDQTASYEQYF. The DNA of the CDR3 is TGTGCCACCAGCAGAGATCAGACAGCATCCTACGAGCAGTACTTC.

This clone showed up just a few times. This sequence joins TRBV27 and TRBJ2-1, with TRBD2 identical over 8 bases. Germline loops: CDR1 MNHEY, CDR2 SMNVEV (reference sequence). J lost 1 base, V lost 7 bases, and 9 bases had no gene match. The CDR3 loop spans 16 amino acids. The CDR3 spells CASTVVAGLSYNEQFF. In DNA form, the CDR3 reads TGTGCCAGCACTGTGGTAGCGGGGCTATCCTACAATGAGCAGTTCTTC.

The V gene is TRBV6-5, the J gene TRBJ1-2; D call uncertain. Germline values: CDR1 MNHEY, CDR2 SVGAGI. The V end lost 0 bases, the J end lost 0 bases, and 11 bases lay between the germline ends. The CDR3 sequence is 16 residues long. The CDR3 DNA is TGTGCCAGCAGTTACTCGAGATCGAGGTCTAACTATGGCTACACCTTC. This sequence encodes CASSYSRSRSNYGYTF.

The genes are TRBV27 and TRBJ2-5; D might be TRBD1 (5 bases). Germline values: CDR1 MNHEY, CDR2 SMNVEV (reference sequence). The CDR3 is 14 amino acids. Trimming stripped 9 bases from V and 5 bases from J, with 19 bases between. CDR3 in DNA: TGTGCCAGTTGTCTAAGGGGTCTTCAGGAGACCCAGTACTTC. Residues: CASCLRGLQETQYF.

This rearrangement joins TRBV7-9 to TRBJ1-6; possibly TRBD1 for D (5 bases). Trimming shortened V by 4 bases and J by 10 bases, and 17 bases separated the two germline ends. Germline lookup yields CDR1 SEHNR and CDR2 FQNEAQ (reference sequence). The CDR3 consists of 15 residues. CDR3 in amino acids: CASSSLGGFGSPLHF. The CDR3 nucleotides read TGTGCCAGCAGCTCACTCGGGGGTTTTGGATCACCCCTCCACTTT.

This chain's CDR3 is CASSRQGLSNYGYTF. The CDR3 DNA follows: TGTGCCAGCAGTCGACAGGGTCTCTCTAACTATGGCTACACCTTC. The J gene is TRBJ1-2, the V gene TRBV6-5, with 7 bases identical to TRBD1. Per the germline V gene, CDR1 is MNHEY and CDR2 is SVGAGI. Germline trimming cut 5 bases from V and 0 bases from J; bases unmatched to any gene: 6. This CDR3 is 15 amino acids long.

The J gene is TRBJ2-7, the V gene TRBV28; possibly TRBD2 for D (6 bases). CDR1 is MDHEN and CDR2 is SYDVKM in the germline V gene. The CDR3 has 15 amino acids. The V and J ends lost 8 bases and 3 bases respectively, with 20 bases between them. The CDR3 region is CASDTSAGPYYEQYF. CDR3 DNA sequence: TGTGCCAGCGACACCTCCGCGGGGCCGTACTACGAGCAGTACTTC.

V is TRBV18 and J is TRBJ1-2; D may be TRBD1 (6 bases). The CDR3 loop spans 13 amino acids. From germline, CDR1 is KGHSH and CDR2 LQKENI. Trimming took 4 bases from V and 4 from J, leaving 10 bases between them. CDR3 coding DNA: TGTGCCAGCTCACTCGGGACAATCTATGGCTACACCTTC. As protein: CASSLGTIYGYTF.

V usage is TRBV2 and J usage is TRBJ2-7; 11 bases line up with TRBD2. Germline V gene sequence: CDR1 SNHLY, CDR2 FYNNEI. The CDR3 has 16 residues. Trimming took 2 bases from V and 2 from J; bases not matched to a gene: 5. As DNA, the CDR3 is TGTGCCAGCAGTGAATGGGAGACTAGCGGGACCTACGAGCAGTACTTC. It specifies CASSEWETSGTYEQYF.

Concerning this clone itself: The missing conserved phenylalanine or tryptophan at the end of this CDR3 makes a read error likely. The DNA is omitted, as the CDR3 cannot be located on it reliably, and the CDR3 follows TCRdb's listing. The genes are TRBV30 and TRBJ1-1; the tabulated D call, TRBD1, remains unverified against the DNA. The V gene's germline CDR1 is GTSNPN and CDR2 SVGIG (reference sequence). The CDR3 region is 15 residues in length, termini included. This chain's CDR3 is CAWSVLVTGGPEALV.

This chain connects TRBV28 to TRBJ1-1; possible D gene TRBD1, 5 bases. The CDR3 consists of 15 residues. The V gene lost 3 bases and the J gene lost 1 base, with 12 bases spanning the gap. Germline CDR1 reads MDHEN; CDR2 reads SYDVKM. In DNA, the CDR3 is TGTGCCAGCAGTTTGGGGGGACTGCGGAACACTGAAGCTTTCTTT. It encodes CASSLGGLRNTEAFF. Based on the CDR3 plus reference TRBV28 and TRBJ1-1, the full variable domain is DVKVTQSSRYLVKRTGEKVFLECVQDMDHENMFWYRQDPGLGLRLIYFSYDVKMKEKGDIPEGYSVSREKKERFSLILESASTNQTSMYLCASSLGGLRNTEAFFGQGTRLTVV.